A selection of T cell receptor beta chains follows, all from one sample in a study of post-analysis software for immune sequencing data. TCRdb re-called the PCR reads through MiXCR, storing one row per CDR3 protein. This table holds a few hundred thousand distinct CDR3 sequences, 30% to 45% found once. The sequenced sample was blood. These receptors were obtained from a girl aged 5-17 years with multiple sclerosis. Both conserved end residues are part of each CDR3. D genes are given only for firm matches. Clone sizes are given selectively: once, few, many, or a class where the clone is expanded.

d_call	clone_size	cdr3_length	j_call	v_call	cdr3_nt	cdr3_aa
TRBD1	NA	15	TRBJ2-7	TRBV25-1	TGTGCCAGCAGTGGCTCCGGGACAGGGGAACACGAGCAGTACTTC	CASSGSGTGEHEQYF
NA	NA	14	TRBJ2-7	TRBV7-8	TGTGCCAGCAGCTTAGTCCCAGGGAACTACGAGCAGTACTTC	CASSLVPGNYEQYF
NA	few	14	TRBJ1-1	TRBV20-1	TGCAGTGCTAGAGATCGCCATCAAAACACTGAAGCTTTCTTT	CSARDRHQNTEAFF
TRBD2	NA	16	TRBJ2-5	TRBV20-1	TGCAGTGCTAGACAACTAGCGGGGGGGCCTCGAGAGACCCAGTACTTC	CSARQLAGGPRETQYF
NA	few	15	TRBJ2-7	TRBV3-1	TGTGCCAGCAGCGCTGGACGACTAGTCTCCTACGAGCAGTACTTC	CASSAGRLVSYEQYF
NA	NA	16	TRBJ1-5	TRBV15	TGTGCCACCAGCAGAGATCGCAGGGGCGATGGACAGCCCCAGCATTTT	CATSRDRRGDGQPQHF
NA	NA	14	TRBJ2-1	TRBV5-1	TGCGCCAGCAGGGGGACTGTGGGGTTCAATGAGCAGTTCTTC	CASRGTVGFNEQFF
TRBD1	NA	13	TRBJ1-2	TRBV12-3/TRBV12-4	TGTGCCAGCACGCAGGACAGGGGGACTGGCTACACCTTC	CASTQDRGTGYTF
NA	few	13	TRBJ2-3	TRBV5-1	TGCGCCAGCAGCTTGTCCAGCTCGCATACGCAGTATTTT	CASSLSSSHTQYF
NA	few	14	TRBJ1-5	TRBV3-1	TGTGCCAGCAGCGAAGGAAGGGACAATCAGCCCCAGCATTTT	CASSEGRDNQPQHF
TRBD2	NA	16	TRBJ2-3	TRBV5-6	TGTGCCAGCAGCTTGGAGTCGGGGGGGCCGAGGGATACGCAGTATTTT	CASSLESGGPRDTQYF
TRBD1	NA	15	TRBJ1-1	TRBV7-3	TGTGCCAGCAGTTCTTTGACAGGGATGAACACTGAAGCTTTCTTT	CASSSLTGMNTEAFF
NA	few	15	TRBJ2-7	TRBV7-2	TGTGCCAGCAGCTTAGGCTCCAGCAGCTCCTACGAGCAGTACTTC	CASSLGSSSSYEQYF
NA	few	13	TRBJ2-7	TRBV10-3	TGTGCCATCAGTGACGGGGACTCCTACGAGCAGTACTTC	CAISDGDSYEQYF
TRBD2	once	14	TRBJ2-3	TRBV3-1	TGTGCCAGCGGCCTGGGACTAGAGAATGGAGCGCAGTATTTT	CASGLGLENGAQYF
NA	few	17	TRBJ2-3	TRBV7-3	TGTGCCAGCAGCTTAACCCCGAGTGCCACCGACACAGATACGCAGTATTTT	CASSLTPSATDTDTQYF
NA	many	14	TRBJ2-3	TRBV5-8	TGTGCCAGCAGCTGGTCCCCGGGAGAAGATACGCAGTATTTT	CASSWSPGEDTQYF
TRBD1	NA	15	TRBJ2-3	TRBV5-1	TGCGCCAGCAGCCAGGGACAGGGGATCACAGATACGCAGTATTTT	CASSQGQGITDTQYF
NA	many	15	TRBJ2-3	TRBV7-6	TGTGCCAGCAGCTTATCCCCACTAGACGCAGATACGCAGTATTTT	CASSLSPLDADTQYF
NA	NA	13	TRBJ2-4	TRBV9	TGTGCCAGCAGCCCACTGGGGGGTGGCATTCAGTACTTC	CASSPLGGGIQYF
NA	NA	14	TRBJ2-7	TRBV13	TGTGCCAGCAGCCCGGCCGGGCCCTACTACGAGCAGTACTTC	CASSPAGPYYEQYF
NA	NA	17	TRBJ1-4	TRBV3-1	TGTGCCAGCAGCCATGCCCAGGGGAAGGCAGGTCGCGAAAAACTGTTTTTT	CASSHAQGKAGREKLFF
TRBD1	few	14	TRBJ2-7	TRBV7-9	TGTGCCAGCAGCCCCGGACAGGGATGGAAGGAGCAGTACTTC	CASSPGQGWKEQYF
TRBD1	NA	17	TRBJ2-6	TRBV5-1	TGCGCCAGCAGCGGACAGGGGGCGTTCTCTGGGGCCAACGTCCTGACTTTC	CASSGQGAFSGANVLTF
NA	NA	12	TRBJ1-1	TRBV10-2	TGCGCCAGCAGTGATGAAGTGGCTGGAGCTTTCTTT	CASSDEVAGAFF
NA	NA	14	TRBJ2-7	TRBV28	TGTGCCAGCAGTCGGACTGCCTACTCCTACGAGCAGTACTTC	CASSRTAYSYEQYF
TRBD1	few	15	TRBJ2-7	TRBV4-1	TGCGCCAGCAGCCAGGAACAGGGGCCACCCTACGAGCAGTACTTC	CASSQEQGPPYEQYF
NA	NA	12	TRBJ2-5	TRBV4-1	TGCGCCAGCAGCCAATCTGGAGAGACCCAGTACTTC	CASSQSGETQYF
NA	few	12	TRBJ1-2	TRBV11-1	TGTGCCAACAGTGGGCAGGGTGTTGGCTACACCTTC	CANSGQGVGYTF
TRBD1	NA	15	TRBJ2-3	TRBV7-8	TGTGCCAGCAGCCACGGGACAGGGAGAACAGATACGCAGTATTTT	CASSHGTGRTDTQYF
NA	NA	15	TRBJ2-2	TRBV6-1	TGTGCCAGCCACCGGAAACCGTCGAACACCGGGGAGCTGTTTTTT	CASHRKPSNTGELFF
NA	once	12	TRBJ1-1	TRBV5-6	TGTGCCAGCAGCTGGGGACAAGCTGAAGCTTTCTTT	CASSWGQAEAFF
TRBD1	NA	15	TRBJ2-2	TRBV20-1	TGCAGTGCTGGAGCCGGACAGGGCGGGCCCGGGGAGCTGTTTTTT	CSAGAGQGGPGELFF
NA	NA	14	TRBJ1-5	TRBV12-3/TRBV12-4	TGTGCCAGCAGTTTAAGAGACGTCAATCAGCCCCAGCATTTT	CASSLRDVNQPQHF
NA	NA	14	TRBJ1-4	TRBV3-1	TGTGCCAGCAGCCAAGGGGGGTTTCAAGAAAAACTGTTTTTT	CASSQGGFQEKLFF
TRBD1	few	15	TRBJ1-2	TRBV6-6	TGTGCCAGCAGCCTCCGACAGGGGGGATACTATGGCTACACCTTC	CASSLRQGGYYGYTF
TRBD2	NA	16	TRBJ2-2	TRBV7-3	TGTGCCAGCAGCTTCACTAGCGGGTCTCCTACCGGGGAGCTGTTTTTT	CASSFTSGSPTGELFF
TRBD1	few	15	TRBJ1-1	TRBV5-1	TGCGCCAGCACCGCAGGACAGGGGGGTATGACTGAAGCTTTCTTT	CASTAGQGGMTEAFF
NA	few	16	TRBJ2-3	TRBV11-2	TGTGCCAGCAGCCCCATGGGCTCCAGGGTTACAGATACGCAGTATTTT	CASSPMGSRVTDTQYF
TRBD1	few	15	TRBJ2-3	TRBV29-1	TGCAGCGTTGAAAGACGACAGGGGAAAGCAGATACGCAGTATTTT	CSVERRQGKADTQYF
TRBD1	few	17	TRBJ1-4	TRBV6-1	TGTGCCAGCAGACGACAGGGGAGTAGGGCAACTAATGAAAAACTGTTTTTT	CASRRQGSRATNEKLFF
NA	many	11	TRBJ2-2	TRBV29-1	TGCAGCGTTGAGTTCCAAGGGGAGCTGTTTTTT	CSVEFQGELFF
NA	NA	15	TRBJ1-6	TRBV27	TGTGCCAGCAGGTCCCTAAGAGCCTATAATTCACCCCTCCACTTT	CASRSLRAYNSPLHF
NA	few	16	TRBJ2-6	TRBV21-1	TGTGCCACTGACCCCGGAGATATCTCTGGGGCCAACGTCCTGACTTTC	CATDPGDISGANVLTF
NA	once	14	TRBJ2-7	TRBV5-1	TGCGCCAGCAGCCCAGACAGGGACTCGTACGAGCAGTACTTC	CASSPDRDSYEQYF
NA	NA	14	TRBJ1-1	TRBV6-5	TGTGCCAGCAGTTACTTTACGGACGACACTGAAGCTTTCTTT	CASSYFTDDTEAFF
NA	NA	16	TRBJ2-2	TRBV5-1	TGCGCCAGCAGCTTGGAGCCAGGGGCGAACACCGGGGAGCTGTGTTTT	CASSLEPGANTGELCF
NA	NA	13	TRBJ2-1	TRBV5-1	TGCGCCAGCAGAGCAGGATCCACGGATGAGCAGTTCTTC	CASRAGSTDEQFF
TRBD1	NA	13	TRBJ1-1	TRBV20-1	TGCAGTGCTAGAGTAGAACAGGGGGTAGCAACTTTCTTT	CSARVEQGVATFF
NA	few	12	TRBJ2-7	TRBV20-1	TGCAGTGCTAGCGAGGATTCGAGAGAGCAGTACTTC	CSASEDSREQYF